These T cell receptor beta chains were read from a single sample in a study of T cells in localized non-small cell lung cancer. Data came from immunoSEQ multiplex PCR; TCRdb stores just in-frame clones and leaves some out. This sample has fewer than 40,000 clones, with under 90% found just once. Sequences were derived from peripheral blood, sampled before any cancer treatment. The receptors were gathered from a male donor older than 55 with stage III lung adenocarcinoma. CDR3s include the opening cysteine and the closing phenylalanine or tryptophan. A D gene is named only where the DNA matches it firmly. Part of the rows lack a size; the others show once, few, many or a class for expanded clones.

NA	NA	TRBV6-5	TRBJ2-2	CASSRLPGTGELFF	TGTGCCAGCAGTCGACTCCCCGGGACCGGGGAGCTGTTTTTT
NA	NA	TRBV5-6	TRBJ2-5	CASSSTRGPETQYF	TGTGCCAGCAGCTCAACCAGGGGTCCAGAGACCCAGTACTTC
NA	NA	TRBV7-2	TRBJ2-2	CASGTNTGELFF	TGTGCCAGCGGAACGAACACCGGGGAGCTGTTTTTT
NA	NA	TRBV5-6	TRBJ1-3	CASSLDQGIRSGNTIYF	TGTGCCAGCAGCTTGGACCAGGGGATTCGCTCTGGAAACACCATATATTTT
TRBD1	NA	TRBV5-4	TRBJ1-1	CASSIRGRGYTEAFF	TGTGCCAGCAGCATCAGGGGGCGCGGGTACACTGAAGCTTTCTTT
NA	once	TRBV5-1	TRBJ2-1	CASSLGHVDNNEQFF	TGCGCCAGCAGCTTGGGGCATGTCGATAACAATGAGCAGTTCTTC
NA	NA	TRBV7-2	TRBJ2-1	CASSLQVNEQFF	TGTGCCAGCAGCCTTCAAGTGAATGAGCAGTTCTTC
NA	NA	TRBV30	TRBJ1-1	CAWERQENTEAFF	TGTGCCTGGGAGAGACAGGAGAACACTGAAGCTTTCTTT
TRBD2	NA	TRBV15	TRBJ2-3	CATSRASGLSTDTQYF	TGTGCCACCAGCAGGGCCTCGGGACTAAGCACAGATACGCAGTATTTT
NA	NA	TRBV6-6	TRBJ2-5	CASSLEGTQYF	TGTGCCAGCAGCCTGGAGGGGACCCAGTACTTC
NA	NA	TRBV28	TRBJ1-2	CASNSPRGGGYTF	TGTGCCAGCAACTCCCCAAGGGGGGGTGGCTACACCTTC
NA	NA	TRBV2	TRBJ1-2	CASGGEAKREGYTF	TGTGCCAGCGGGGGGGAGGCCAAGCGAGAAGGCTACACCTTC
TRBD1	few	TRBV27	TRBJ1-6	CASSSLAGGVTDSPLHF	TGTGCCAGCAGTTCCCTGGCAGGGGGTGTGACGGATTCACCCCTCCACTTT
NA	NA	TRBV11-3	TRBJ2-1	CASSEGGFSYNEQFF	TGTGCCAGCAGCGAGGGGGGGTTCTCCTACAATGAGCAGTTCTTC
NA	NA	TRBV28	TRBJ1-2	CASSLPPGAGDYGYTF	TGTGCCAGCAGTTTACCGCCCGGAGCGGGGGACTATGGCTACACCTTC
NA	NA	TRBV10-3	TRBJ2-7	CAISESTAYEQYF	TGTGCCATCAGTGAGTCCACAGCATACGAGCAGTACTTC
NA	NA	TRBV7-9	TRBJ1-2	CASSLGGKAASSYGYTF	TGTGCCAGCAGCTTAGGGGGCAAGGCCGCGTCGTCGTATGGCTACACCTTC
NA	NA	TRBV6-1	TRBJ2-6	CASCLGGANVLTF	TGTGCCAGCTGCCTGGGCGGGGCCAACGTCCTGACTTTC
TRBD1	NA	TRBV10-3	TRBJ1-5	CAISGTGGDQPQHF	TGTGCCATCAGTGGGACAGGGGGAGATCAGCCCCAGCATTTT
NA	once	TRBV7-2	TRBJ2-5	CASRPNGLQETQYF	TGTGCCAGCAGGCCTAATGGCCTACAAGAGACCCAGTACTTC
NA	NA	TRBV6-1	TRBJ1-1	CASRNRDSNTEAFF	TGTGCCAGCCGAAACAGAGACTCGAACACTGAAGCTTTCTTT
NA	NA	TRBV6-5	TRBJ2-2	CASSYGLSAGGELFF	TGTGCCAGCAGTTACGGTCTGTCGGCCGGCGGGGAGCTGTTTTTT
NA	NA	TRBV6-5	TRBJ2-7	CASRSRGESSYEQYF	TGTGCCAGCCGGTCTCGGGGCGAGAGCTCCTACGAGCAGTACTTC
TRBD1	NA	TRBV11-2	TRBJ1-1	CASSLGTGYTEAFF	TGTGCCAGCAGCTTAGGGACAGGCTACACTGAAGCTTTCTTT
NA	NA	TRBV6-1	TRBJ2-7	CASSERYYEQYF	TGTGCCAGCAGTGAACGTTACTACGAGCAGTACTTC
TRBD2	few	TRBV6-5	TRBJ2-5	CASSSGLAVQETQYF	TGTGCCAGCAGTTCGGGACTAGCGGTGCAAGAGACCCAGTACTTC
TRBD2	NA	TRBV7-3	TRBJ2-1	CASSLLLTVGTTYNEQFF	TGTGCCAGCAGCTTACTTTTGACGGTCGGGACTACTTACAATGAGCAGTTCTTC
TRBD2	NA	TRBV2	TRBJ2-3	CASSYPRKQSGTSGGEYTDTQYF	TGTGCCAGCAGTTACCCCCGGAAACAATCCGGGACTAGCGGGGGGGAATACACAGATACGCAGTATTTT
TRBD1	NA	TRBV25-1	TRBJ2-1	CASFLGTGDREQFF	TGTGCCAGCTTCCTAGGGACAGGGGACCGTGAGCAGTTCTTC
NA	once	TRBV6-6	TRBJ1-2	CASSLGANYGYTF	TGTGCCAGCAGTTTGGGGGCGAACTATGGCTACACCTTC
NA	once	TRBV7-9	TRBJ1-5	CASSLGTGTNQPQHF	TGTGCCAGCAGCTTAGGGACCGGGACAAATCAGCCCCAGCATTTT
TRBD1	NA	TRBV7-8	TRBJ1-5	CASSLGVGQGLNQPQHF	TGTGCCAGCAGCTTAGGGGTTGGACAGGGATTGAATCAGCCCCAGCATTTT
TRBD2	NA	TRBV5-6	TRBJ2-7	CASSLGSGNYEQYF	TGTGCCAGCAGCTTGGGCAGCGGGAACTACGAGCAGTACTTC
TRBD2	once	TRBV19	TRBJ2-1	CASRFSGSVDEQFF	TGTGCCAGCCGCTTCAGCGGGAGTGTCGATGAGCAGTTCTTC
NA	NA	TRBV18	TRBJ1-3	CASSPPGRSGNTIYF	TGTGCCAGCTCACCACCGGGGAGGTCCGGAAACACCATATATTTT
TRBD2	NA	TRBV6-5	TRBJ2-1	CASSYAGEYNEQFF	TGTGCCAGCAGTTACGCGGGGGAATACAATGAGCAGTTCTTC
NA	once	TRBV5-1	TRBJ2-7	CASSLRSDGNIYEQYF	TGCGCCAGCAGCTTACGCTCCGACGGTAACATCTACGAGCAGTACTTC
TRBD2	NA	TRBV11-2	TRBJ2-5	CAVKSGGGVGETQYF	TGTGCCGTGAAGTCGGGGGGAGGAGTTGGAGAGACCCAGTACTTC
TRBD2	NA	TRBV2	TRBJ2-7	CASSPGLGTHEQYF	TGTGCCAGCAGCCCGGGACTAGGCACCCACGAGCAGTACTTC
TRBD2	NA	TRBV28	TRBJ2-1	CASRQGLAGVSEQFF	TGTGCCAGCAGACAAGGACTAGCGGGAGTGAGTGAGCAGTTCTTC
NA	NA	TRBV19	TRBJ1-1	CASSSGSGTEAFF	TGTGCCAGTAGTTCTGGGTCGGGAACTGAAGCTTTCTTT
NA	NA	TRBV19	TRBJ2-5	CASSIEVRRTQYF	TGTGCCAGTAGTATAGAGGTACGGCGGACCCAGTACTTC
NA	few	TRBV14	TRBJ2-2	CASSQVLFAGGELFF	TGTGCCAGCAGCCAAGTTCTGTTCGCCGGCGGGGAGCTGTTTTTT
NA	once	TRBV5-1	TRBJ2-1	CASSPGNRESWGSYNEQFF	TGCGCCAGCAGCCCTGGAAACCGGGAGAGCTGGGGTTCCTACAATGAGCAGTTCTTC
NA	NA	TRBV4-1	TRBJ2-7	CASSPSQGNYEQYF	TGCGCCAGCAGCCCGTCCCAGGGGAACTACGAGCAGTACTTC
NA	NA	TRBV6-5	TRBJ1-2	CASSEAGDYGYTF	TGTGCCAGCAGTGAAGCGGGGGACTATGGCTACACCTTC
TRBD1	NA	TRBV9	TRBJ2-2	CASKVGQGSTGELFF	TGTGCCAGCAAGGTCGGACAGGGGAGCACCGGGGAGCTGTTTTTT
TRBD1	NA	TRBV19	TRBJ2-5	CASSTRDRQQETQYF	TGTGCCAGTAGTACCCGGGACAGGCAGCAAGAGACCCAGTACTTC
NA	NA	TRBV30	TRBJ2-2	CAWGQGLATGELFF	TGTGCCTGGGGCCAGGGACTTGCCACCGGGGAGCTGTTTTTT
NA	once	TRBV19	TRBJ2-3	CASSTSGTDTQYF	TGTGCCAGTAGTACTAGCGGCACAGATACGCAGTATTTT
TRBD1	NA	TRBV28	TRBJ1-5	CASSLLGTGLVDQPQHF	TGTGCCAGCAGTCTACTCGGGACAGGGCTTGTTGATCAGCCCCAGCATTTT
TRBD2	NA	TRBV19	TRBJ2-3	CASSTLTSVTQYF	TGTGCCAGTAGTACCCTGACTAGCGTTACGCAGTATTTT
NA	few	TRBV28	TRBJ2-7	CASSLPNRISYEQYF	TGTGCCAGCAGTCTACCAAACAGGATTTCCTACGAGCAGTACTTC
NA	few	TRBV6-5	TRBJ2-7	CASSYSAGVSSYEQYF	TGTGCCAGCAGTTACTCGGCTGGGGTTAGCTCCTACGAGCAGTACTTC
TRBD1	NA	TRBV28	TRBJ1-1	CASSLGQGFEAFF	TGTGCCAGCAGTTTAGGACAGGGGTTTGAAGCTTTCTTT
NA	NA	TRBV18	TRBJ2-1	CASSPWSRSYNEQFF	TGTGCCAGCTCACCTTGGTCACGCTCCTACAATGAGCAGTTCTTC
TRBD1	once	TRBV28	TRBJ1-2	CASSRQGGLMVGYTF	TGTGCCAGCAGCAGACAGGGTGGATTGATGGTTGGCTACACCTTC